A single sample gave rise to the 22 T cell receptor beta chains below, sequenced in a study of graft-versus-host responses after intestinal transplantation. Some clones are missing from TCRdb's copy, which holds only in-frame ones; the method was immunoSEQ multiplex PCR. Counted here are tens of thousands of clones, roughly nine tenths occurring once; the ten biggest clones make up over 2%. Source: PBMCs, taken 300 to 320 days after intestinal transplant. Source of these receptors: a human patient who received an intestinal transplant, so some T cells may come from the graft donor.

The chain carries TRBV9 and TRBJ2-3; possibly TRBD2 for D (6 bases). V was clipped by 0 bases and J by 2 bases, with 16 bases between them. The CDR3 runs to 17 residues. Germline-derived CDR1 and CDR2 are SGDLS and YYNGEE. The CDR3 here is CASSVGGGTANTDTQYF. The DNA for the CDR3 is TGTGCCAGCAGCGTAGGTGGAGGGACGGCCAACACAGATACGCAGTATTTT.

CDR3 amino acids: CASSSSLPSDTQYF. The CDR3 bases are TGTGCCAGCAGCAGCTCCCTCCCCTCAGATACGCAGTATTTT. This chain connects TRBV7-3 to TRBJ2-3; D uncertain. The germline CDR1 and CDR2 sequences are SGHTA and FQGTGA. The CDR3 consists of 14 residues. The V end lost 5 bases, the J end lost 4 bases, and 13 bases lay between the germline ends.

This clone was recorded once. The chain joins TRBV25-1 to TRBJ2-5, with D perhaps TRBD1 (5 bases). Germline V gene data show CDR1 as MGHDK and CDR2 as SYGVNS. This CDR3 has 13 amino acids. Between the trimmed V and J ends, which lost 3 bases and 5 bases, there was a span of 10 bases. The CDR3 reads CASSDPGRETQYF. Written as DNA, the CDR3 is TGTGCCAGCAGTGACCCAGGGCGGGAGACCCAGTACTTC.

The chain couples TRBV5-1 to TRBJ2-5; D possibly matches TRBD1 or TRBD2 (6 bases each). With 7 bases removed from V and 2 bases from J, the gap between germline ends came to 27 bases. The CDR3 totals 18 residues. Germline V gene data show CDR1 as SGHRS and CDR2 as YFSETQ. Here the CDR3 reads CASATRGIAGAHQETQYF. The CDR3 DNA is TGCGCCAGCGCCACTCGGGGGATCGCAGGGGCCCATCAAGAGACCCAGTACTTC.

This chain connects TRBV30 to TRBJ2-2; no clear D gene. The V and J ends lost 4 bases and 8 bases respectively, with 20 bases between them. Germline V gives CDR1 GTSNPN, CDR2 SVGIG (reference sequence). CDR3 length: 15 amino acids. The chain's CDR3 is CAWTHIPPSSGELFF. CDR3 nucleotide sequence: TGTGCCTGGACCCACATCCCCCCTAGTAGTGGGGAGCTGTTTTTT.

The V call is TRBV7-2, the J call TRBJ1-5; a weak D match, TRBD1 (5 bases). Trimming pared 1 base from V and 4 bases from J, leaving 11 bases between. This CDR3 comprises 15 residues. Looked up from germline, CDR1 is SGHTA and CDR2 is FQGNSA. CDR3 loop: CASSLEGLGNQPQHF. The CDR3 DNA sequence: TGTGCCAGCAGCTTAGAGGGGCTCGGGAATCAGCCCCAGCATTTT.

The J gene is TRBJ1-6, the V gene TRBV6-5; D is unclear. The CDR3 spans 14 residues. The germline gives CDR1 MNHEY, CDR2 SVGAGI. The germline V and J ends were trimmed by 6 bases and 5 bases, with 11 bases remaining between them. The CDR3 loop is CASSRTRDNSPLHF. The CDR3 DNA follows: TGTGCCAGCAGCCGGACTCGGGATAATTCACCCCTCCACTTT.

CDR3 residues: CASSPVSLLAGSTDTQYF. CDR3 DNA: TGTGCCAGCAGCCCGGTTAGTTTACTAGCGGGGTCCACAGATACGCAGTATTTT. The chain links TRBV7-9 to TRBJ2-3, with 10 bases matching TRBD2. The V gene end was trimmed by 5 bases and the J gene end by 2 bases; junction bases not matched to a gene: 13. The CDR3 runs to 18 residues. CDR1 and CDR2 (germline): SEHNR, FQNEAQ (reference sequence).

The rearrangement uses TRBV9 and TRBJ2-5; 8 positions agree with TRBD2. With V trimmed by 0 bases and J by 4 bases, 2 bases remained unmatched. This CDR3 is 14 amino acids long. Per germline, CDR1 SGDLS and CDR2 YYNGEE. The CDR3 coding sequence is TGTGCCAGCAGCGTAGTGAGCGGGGGAGAGACCCAGTACTTC. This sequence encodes CASSVVSGGETQYF.

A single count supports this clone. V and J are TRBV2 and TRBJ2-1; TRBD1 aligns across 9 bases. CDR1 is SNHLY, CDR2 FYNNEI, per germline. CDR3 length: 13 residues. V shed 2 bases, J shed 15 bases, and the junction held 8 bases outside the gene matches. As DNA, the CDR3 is TGTGCCAGCAGTGAAAGGCGGGACAGGGAAAGGTTCTTC. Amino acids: CASSERRDRERFF.

CDR3 sequence: CASSARQNTEAFF. The CDR3 nucleotides read TGTGCCAGCAGCGCGAGGCAGAACACTGAAGCTTTCTTT. The chain combines TRBV9 with TRBJ1-1, with D unresolved. The CDR3 sequence is 13 residues long. Germline V CDR1 and CDR2: SGDLS, YYNGEE. Trimming took 3 bases from V and 1 from J, leaving 7 bases between them.

The CDR3 here is CASSQVSGSYNEQFF. The CDR3 DNA follows: TGCGCCAGCAGCCAAGTGAGCGGGAGCTACAATGAGCAGTTCTTC. The V gene is TRBV4-1, the J gene TRBJ2-1, with TRBD2 identical over 8 bases. This CDR3 has 15 residues. Germline lookup yields CDR1 MGHRA and CDR2 YSYEKL. V lost 1 base, J lost 3 bases, and 2 bases stayed unmatched.

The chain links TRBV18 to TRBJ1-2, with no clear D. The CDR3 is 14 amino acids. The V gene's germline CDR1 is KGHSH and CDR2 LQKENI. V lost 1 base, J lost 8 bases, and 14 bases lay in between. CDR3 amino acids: CASSPRESGRGYTF. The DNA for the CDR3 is TGTGCCAGCTCACCACGGGAATCAGGAAGGGGCTACACCTTC.

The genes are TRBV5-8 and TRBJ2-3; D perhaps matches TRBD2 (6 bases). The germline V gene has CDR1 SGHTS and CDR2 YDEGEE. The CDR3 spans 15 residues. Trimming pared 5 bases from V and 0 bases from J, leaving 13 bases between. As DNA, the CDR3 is TGTGCCAGCAGGCCCGGGAGCCCCAGCACAGATACGCAGTATTTT. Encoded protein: CASRPGSPSTDTQYF.

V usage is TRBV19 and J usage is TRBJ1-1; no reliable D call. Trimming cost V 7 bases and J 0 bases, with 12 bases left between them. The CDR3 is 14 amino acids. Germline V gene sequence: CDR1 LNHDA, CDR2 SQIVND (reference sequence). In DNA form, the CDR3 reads TGTGCCAGTACTTTTAAACTCATGAACACTGAAGCTTTCTTT. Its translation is CASTFKLMNTEAFF.

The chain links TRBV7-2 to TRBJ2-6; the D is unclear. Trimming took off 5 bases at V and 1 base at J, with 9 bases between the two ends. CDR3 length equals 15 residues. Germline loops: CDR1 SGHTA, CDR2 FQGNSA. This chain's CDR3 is CASSRIPSGANVLTF. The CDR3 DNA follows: TGTGCCAGCAGCCGCATTCCATCTGGGGCCAACGTCCTGACTTTC.

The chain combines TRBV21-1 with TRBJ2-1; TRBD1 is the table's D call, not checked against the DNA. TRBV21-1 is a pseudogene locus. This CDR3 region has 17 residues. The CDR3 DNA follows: TGTGCCAGCAGCAAAATCACCCGACAGTGTAACTACAATGAGCAGTTCTTC. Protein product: CASSKITRQCNYNEQFF.

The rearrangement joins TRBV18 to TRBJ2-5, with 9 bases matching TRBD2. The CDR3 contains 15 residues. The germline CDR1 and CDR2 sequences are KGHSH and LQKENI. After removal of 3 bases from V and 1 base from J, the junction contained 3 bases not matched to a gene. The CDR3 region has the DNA TGTGCCAGCTCACCCCTAGCGGGACTCCAAGAGACCCAGTACTTC. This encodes CASSPLAGLQETQYF. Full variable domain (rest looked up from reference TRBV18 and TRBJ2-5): NAGVMQNPRHLVRRRGQEARLRCSPMKGHSHVYWYRQLPEEGLKFMVYLQKENIIDESGMPKERFSAEFPKEGPSILRIQQVVRGDSAAYFCASSPLAGLQETQYFGPGTRLLVL.

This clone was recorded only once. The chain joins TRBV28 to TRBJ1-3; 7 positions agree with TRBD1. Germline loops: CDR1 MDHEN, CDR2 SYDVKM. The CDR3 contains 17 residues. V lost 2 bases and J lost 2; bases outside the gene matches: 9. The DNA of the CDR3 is TGTGCCAGCAGTTTAACCCAGGGGGGGCTCCCTGGAAACACCATATATTTT. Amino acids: CASSLTQGGLPGNTIYF.

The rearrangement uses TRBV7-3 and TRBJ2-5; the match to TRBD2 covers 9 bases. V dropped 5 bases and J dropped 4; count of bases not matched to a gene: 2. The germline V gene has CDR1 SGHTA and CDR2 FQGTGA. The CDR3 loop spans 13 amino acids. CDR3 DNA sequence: TGTGCCAGCAGCCCTAGCGGGATAGAGACCCAGTACTTC. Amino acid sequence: CASSPSGIETQYF.

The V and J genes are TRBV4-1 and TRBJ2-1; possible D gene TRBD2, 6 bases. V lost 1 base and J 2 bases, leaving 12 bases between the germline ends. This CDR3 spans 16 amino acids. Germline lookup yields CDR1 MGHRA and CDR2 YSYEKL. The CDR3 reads CASSQGSSGTYNEQFF. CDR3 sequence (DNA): TGCGCCAGCAGCCAAGGAAGTAGCGGAACCTACAATGAGCAGTTCTTC.

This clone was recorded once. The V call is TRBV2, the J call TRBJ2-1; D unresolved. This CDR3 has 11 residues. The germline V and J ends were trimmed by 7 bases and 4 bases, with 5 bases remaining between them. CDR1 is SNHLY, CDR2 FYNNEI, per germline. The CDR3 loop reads CASKIYNEQFF. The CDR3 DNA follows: TGTGCCAGCAAGATATACAATGAGCAGTTCTTC. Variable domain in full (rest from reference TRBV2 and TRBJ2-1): EPEVTQTPSHQVTQMGQEVILRCVPISNHLYFYWYRQILGQKVEFLVSFYNNEISEKSEIFDDQFSVERPDGSNFTLKIRSTKLEDSAMYFCASKIYNEQFFGPGTRLTVL.